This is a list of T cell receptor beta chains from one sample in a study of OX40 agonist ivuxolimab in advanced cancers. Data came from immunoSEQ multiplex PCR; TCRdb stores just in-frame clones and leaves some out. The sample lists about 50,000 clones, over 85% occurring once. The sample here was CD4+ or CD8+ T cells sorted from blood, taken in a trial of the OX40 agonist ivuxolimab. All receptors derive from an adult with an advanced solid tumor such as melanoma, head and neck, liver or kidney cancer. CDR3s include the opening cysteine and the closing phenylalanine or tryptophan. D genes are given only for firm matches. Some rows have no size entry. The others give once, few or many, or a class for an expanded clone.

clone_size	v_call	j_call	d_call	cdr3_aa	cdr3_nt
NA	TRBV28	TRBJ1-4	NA	CASQGIATNEKLFF	TGTGCCAGCCAGGGGATTGCAACTAATGAAAAACTGTTTTTT
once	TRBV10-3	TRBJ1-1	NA	CAISEEVAMNTEAFF	TGTGCCATCAGTGAGGAGGTTGCTATGAACACTGAAGCTTTCTTT
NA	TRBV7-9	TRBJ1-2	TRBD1	CASSAFALTGTYGYGYTF	TGTGCCAGCAGCGCATTCGCCCTGACAGGGACCTATGGCTATGGCTACACCTTC
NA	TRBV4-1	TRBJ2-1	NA	CASRGGPSNEQFF	TGCGCCAGCAGGGGAGGACCCTCGAATGAGCAGTTCTTC
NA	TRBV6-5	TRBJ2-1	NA	CASSYRGVDYNEQFF	TGTGCCAGCAGTTACCGGGGAGTCGACTACAATGAGCAGTTCTTC
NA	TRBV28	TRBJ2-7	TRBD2	CASSFLMGLADEQYF	TGTGCCAGCAGTTTCCTAATGGGACTAGCGGACGAGCAGTACTTC
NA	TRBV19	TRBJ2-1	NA	CASRVGKGGISYNEQFF	TGTGCCAGTCGAGTGGGTAAGGGGGGGATCTCCTACAATGAGCAGTTCTTC
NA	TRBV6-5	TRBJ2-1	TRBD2	CASSYRTSGSGEQFF	TGTGCCAGCAGTTACCGCACTAGCGGGAGCGGAGAGCAGTTCTTC
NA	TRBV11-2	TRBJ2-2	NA	CASSLVQRDTGELFF	TGTGCCAGCAGCTTAGTCCAGCGGGACACCGGGGAGCTGTTTTTT
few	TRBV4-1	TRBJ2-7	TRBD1	CASRDRDRVSYEQYF	TGCGCCAGCAGGGATCGGGACAGGGTGTCCTACGAGCAGTACTTC
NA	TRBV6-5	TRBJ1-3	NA	CASQGNTIYF	TGTGCCAGCCAGGGGAACACCATATATTTT
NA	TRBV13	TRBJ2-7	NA	CASSLGGALLGEQYF	TGTGCCAGCAGCTTAGGCGGGGCCCTCCTAGGCGAGCAGTACTTC
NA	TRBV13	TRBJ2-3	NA	CASSLGHSRDTQYF	TGTGCCAGCAGCTTAGGCCACTCTCGCGATACGCAGTATTTT
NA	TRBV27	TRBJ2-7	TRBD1	CASSYSGGNYEQYF	TGTGCCAGCAGTTATTCAGGGGGTAACTACGAGCAGTACTTC
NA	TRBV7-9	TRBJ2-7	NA	CASITGAEQYF	TGTGCCAGCATCACCGGAGCAGAGCAGTACTTC
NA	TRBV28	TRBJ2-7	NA	CASSFPGPYEQYF	TGTGCCAGCAGTTTTCCCGGACCCTACGAGCAGTACTTC
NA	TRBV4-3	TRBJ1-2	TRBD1	CASSQDRQGSGYTF	TGCGCCAGCAGCCAAGATCGACAGGGCAGTGGCTACACCTTC
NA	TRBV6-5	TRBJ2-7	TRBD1	CASSGQASYEQYF	TGTGCCAGCAGCGGACAGGCCTCCTACGAGCAGTACTTC
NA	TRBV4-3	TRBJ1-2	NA	CASSHEAGGGDFNDGYTF	TGCGCCAGCAGCCACGAGGCGGGGGGCGGTGATTTCAACGATGGCTACACCTTC
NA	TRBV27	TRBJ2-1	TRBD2	CASSSGLAVLSEQFF	TGTGCCAGCAGTTCGGGGCTAGCGGTTCTCAGTGAGCAGTTCTTC
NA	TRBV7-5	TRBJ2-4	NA	CARSLRQGTFLAKNIQYF	TGTGCCAGAAGCTTGCGACAGGGGACATTTTTAGCCAAAAACATTCAGTACTTC
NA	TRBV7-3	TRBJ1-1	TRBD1	CASSLTGQGPYTEAFF	TGTGCCAGCAGCTTAACGGGACAGGGGCCCTACACTGAAGCTTTCTTT
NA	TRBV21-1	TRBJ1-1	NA	CASSGRTPEAFF	TGTGCCAGCAGCGGACGGACCCCTGAAGCTTTCTTT
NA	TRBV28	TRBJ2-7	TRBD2	CASSGRNSGRAYEQYF	TGTGCCAGCAGTGGCCGGAATAGCGGGAGGGCCTACGAGCAGTACTTC
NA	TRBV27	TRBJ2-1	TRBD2	CASSLSTSGSPIEQFF	TGTGCCAGCAGTTTATCTACCAGCGGGAGCCCAATCGAGCAGTTCTTC
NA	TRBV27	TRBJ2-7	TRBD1	CASTTGVGEQYF	TGTGCCAGCACAACAGGGGTTGGAGAGCAGTACTTC
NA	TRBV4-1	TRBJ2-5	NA	CASSQEPGSGETQYF	TGCGCCAGCAGCCAAGAACCCGGGAGTGGCGAGACCCAGTACTTC
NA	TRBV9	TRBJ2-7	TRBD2	CASSGGLAGLEQYF	TGTGCCAGCAGCGGTGGACTAGCGGGACTCGAGCAGTACTTC
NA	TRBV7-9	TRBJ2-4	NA	CASSGSLGGQNIQYF	TGTGCCAGCAGCGGAAGCCTAGGGGGACAAAACATTCAGTACTTC
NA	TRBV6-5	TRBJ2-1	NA	CASSSRDKWNEQFF	TGTGCCAGCAGTAGCCGGGACAAATGGAATGAGCAGTTCTTC
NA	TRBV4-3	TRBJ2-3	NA	CASSHRSDTQYF	TGCGCCAGCAGCCACCGATCAGATACGCAGTATTTT
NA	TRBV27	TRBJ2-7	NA	CASSPLRTVYEQYF	TGTGCCAGCAGTCCGCTTCGGACAGTCTACGAGCAGTACTTC
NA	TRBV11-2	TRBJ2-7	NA	CASSPLDLDYEQYF	TGTGCCAGCAGCCCGTTGGACCTAGACTACGAGCAGTACTTC
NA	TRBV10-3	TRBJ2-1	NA	CAIRQSSLAYNEQFF	TGTGCCATCAGACAGTCTAGCCTAGCGTACAATGAGCAGTTCTTC
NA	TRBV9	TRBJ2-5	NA	CASSVGSGTQYF	TGTGCCAGCAGCGTAGGGTCAGGGACCCAGTACTTC
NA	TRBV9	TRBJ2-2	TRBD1	CASSGGQGWTGELFF	TGTGCCAGCAGCGGCGGACAGGGGTGGACCGGGGAGCTGTTTTTT
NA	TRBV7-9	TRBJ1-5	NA	CASSPGGESAQHF	TGTGCCAGCAGCCCGGGTGGGGAGTCGGCCCAGCATTTT